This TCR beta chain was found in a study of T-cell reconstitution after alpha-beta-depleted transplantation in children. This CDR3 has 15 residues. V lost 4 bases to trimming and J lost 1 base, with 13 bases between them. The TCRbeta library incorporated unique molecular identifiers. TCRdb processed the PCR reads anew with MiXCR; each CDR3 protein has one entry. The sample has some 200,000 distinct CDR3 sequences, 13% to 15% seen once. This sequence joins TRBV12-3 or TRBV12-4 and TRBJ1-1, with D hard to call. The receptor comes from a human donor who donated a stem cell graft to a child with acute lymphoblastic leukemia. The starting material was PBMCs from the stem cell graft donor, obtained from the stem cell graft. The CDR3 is CASSSDWTENTEAFF. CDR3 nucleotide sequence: TGTGCCAGCAGTTCAGACTGGACGGAGAACACTGAAGCTTTCTTT.